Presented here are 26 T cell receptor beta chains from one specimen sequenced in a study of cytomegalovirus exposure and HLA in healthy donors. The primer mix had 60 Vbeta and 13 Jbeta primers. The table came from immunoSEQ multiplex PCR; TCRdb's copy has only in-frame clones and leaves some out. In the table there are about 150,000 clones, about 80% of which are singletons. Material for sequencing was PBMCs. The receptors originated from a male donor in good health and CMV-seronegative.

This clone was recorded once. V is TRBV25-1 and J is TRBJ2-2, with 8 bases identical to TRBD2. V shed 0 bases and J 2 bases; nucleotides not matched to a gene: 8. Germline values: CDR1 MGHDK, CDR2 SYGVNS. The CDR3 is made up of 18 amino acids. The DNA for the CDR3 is TGTGCCAGCAGTGAATATGCCGGACGGGGGGGAAACACCGGGGAGCTGTTTTTT. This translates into CASSEYAGRGGNTGELFF.

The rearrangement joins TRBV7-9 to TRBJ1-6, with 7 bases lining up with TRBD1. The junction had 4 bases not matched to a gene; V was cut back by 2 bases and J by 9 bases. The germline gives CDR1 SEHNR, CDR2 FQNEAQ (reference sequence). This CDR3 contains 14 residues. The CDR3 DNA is TGTGCCAGCAGCTTACGACAGGGTATTTCACCCCTCCACTTT. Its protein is CASSLRQGISPLHF.

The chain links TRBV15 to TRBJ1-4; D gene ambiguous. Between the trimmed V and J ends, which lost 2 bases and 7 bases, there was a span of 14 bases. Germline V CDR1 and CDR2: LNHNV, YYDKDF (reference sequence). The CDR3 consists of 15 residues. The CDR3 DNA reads TGTGCCACCAGCAGACGTGTGGGCGAGAGTGAAAAACTGTTTTTT. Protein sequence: CATSRRVGESEKLFF.

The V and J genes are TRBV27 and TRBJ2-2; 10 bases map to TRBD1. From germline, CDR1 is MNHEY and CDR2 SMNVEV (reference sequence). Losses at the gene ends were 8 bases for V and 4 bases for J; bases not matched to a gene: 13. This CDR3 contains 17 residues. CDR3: CASSDTTTGGTTGELFF. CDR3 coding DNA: TGTGCCAGCTCCGACACGACGACAGGGGGCACCACCGGGGAGCTGTTTTTT.

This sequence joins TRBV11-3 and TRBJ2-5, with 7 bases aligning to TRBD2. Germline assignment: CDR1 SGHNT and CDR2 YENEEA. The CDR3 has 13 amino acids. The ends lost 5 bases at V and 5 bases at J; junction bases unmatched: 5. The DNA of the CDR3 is TGTGCCAGCAGCCTCCGGACTAGTGAGACCCAGTACTTC. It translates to CASSLRTSETQYF.

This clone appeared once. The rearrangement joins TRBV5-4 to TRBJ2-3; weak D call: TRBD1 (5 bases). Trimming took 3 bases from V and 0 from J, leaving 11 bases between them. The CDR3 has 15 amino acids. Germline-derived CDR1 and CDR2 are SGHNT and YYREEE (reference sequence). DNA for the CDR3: TGTGCCAGCAGCTGGGGCAGGTTCAGCACAGATACGCAGTATTTT. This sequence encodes CASSWGRFSTDTQYF.

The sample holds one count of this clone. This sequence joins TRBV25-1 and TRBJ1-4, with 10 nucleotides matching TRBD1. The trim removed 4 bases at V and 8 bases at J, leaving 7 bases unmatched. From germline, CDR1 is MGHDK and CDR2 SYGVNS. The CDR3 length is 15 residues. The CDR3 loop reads CASSGTGTGVEKLFF. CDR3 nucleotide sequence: TGTGCCAGCAGTGGTACCGGGACAGGGGTGGAAAAACTGTTTTTT.

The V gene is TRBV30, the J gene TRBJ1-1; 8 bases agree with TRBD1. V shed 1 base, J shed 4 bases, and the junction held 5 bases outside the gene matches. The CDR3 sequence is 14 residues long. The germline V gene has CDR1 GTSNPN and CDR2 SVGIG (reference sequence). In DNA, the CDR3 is TGTGCCTGGAGTGAGGCAGGGGGCCGCACTGAAGCTTTCTTT. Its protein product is CAWSEAGGRTEAFF.

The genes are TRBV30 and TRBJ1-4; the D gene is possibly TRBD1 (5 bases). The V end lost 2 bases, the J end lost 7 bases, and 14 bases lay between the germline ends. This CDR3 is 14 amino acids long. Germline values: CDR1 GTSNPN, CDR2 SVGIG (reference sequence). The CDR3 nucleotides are TGTGCCTGGAGTAGGGTCAGGGTGGGTGAAAAACTGTTTTTT. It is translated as CAWSRVRVGEKLFF. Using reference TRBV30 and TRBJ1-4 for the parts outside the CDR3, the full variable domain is SQTIHQWPATLVQPVGSPLSLECTVEGTSNPNLYWYRQAAGRGLQLLFYSVGIGQISSEVPQNLSASRPQDRQFILSSKKLLLSDSGFYLCAWSRVRVGEKLFFGSGTQLSVL.

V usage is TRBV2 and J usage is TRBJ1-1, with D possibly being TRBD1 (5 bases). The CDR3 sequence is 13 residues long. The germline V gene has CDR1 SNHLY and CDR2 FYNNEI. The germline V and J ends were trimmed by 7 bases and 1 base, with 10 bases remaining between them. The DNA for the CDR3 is TGTGCCAGCACGGCAGGGTCGAACACTGAAGCTTTCTTT. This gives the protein CASTAGSNTEAFF.

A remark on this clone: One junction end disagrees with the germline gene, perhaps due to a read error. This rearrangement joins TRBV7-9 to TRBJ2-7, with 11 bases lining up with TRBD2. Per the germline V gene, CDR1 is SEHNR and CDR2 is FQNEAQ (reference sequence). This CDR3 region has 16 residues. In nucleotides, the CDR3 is TGTTCCAGCAGCTCATCCGGGACTAGCGGCTCCTACGAGCAGTACTTC. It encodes CSSSSSGTSGSYEQYF.

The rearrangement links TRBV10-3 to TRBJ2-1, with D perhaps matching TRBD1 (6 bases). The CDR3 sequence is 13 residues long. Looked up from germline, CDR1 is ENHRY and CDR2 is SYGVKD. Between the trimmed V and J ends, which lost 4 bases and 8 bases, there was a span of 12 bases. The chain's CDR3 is CAISVIQGDEQFF. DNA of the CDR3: TGTGCCATCAGTGTTATACAGGGAGATGAGCAGTTCTTC.

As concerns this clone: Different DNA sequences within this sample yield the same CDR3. DNA of the CDR3: TGTGCCAGCAGGGCCCCCCAGGGCTACGAGCAGTACTTC. Protein sequence: CASRAPQGYEQYF. The chain couples TRBV6-5 to TRBJ2-7; possible D gene TRBD1, 5 bases. The CDR3 spans 13 residues. Looked up from germline, CDR1 is MNHEY and CDR2 is SVGAGI. V dropped 6 bases and J dropped 3 bases, with 12 bases sitting between them.

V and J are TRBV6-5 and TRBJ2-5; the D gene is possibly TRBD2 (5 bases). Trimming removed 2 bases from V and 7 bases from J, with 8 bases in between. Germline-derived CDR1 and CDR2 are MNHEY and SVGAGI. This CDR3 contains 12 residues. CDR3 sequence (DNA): TGTGCCAGCAGTTACAGCGAGGGGACCCAGTACTTC. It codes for CASSYSEGTQYF.

This CDR3 reads CASSLEFAGGKGEQYF. In DNA, the CDR3 is TGTGCCAGCAGCTTAGAATTTGCGGGGGGAAAAGGCGAGCAGTACTTC. The genes are TRBV7-9 and TRBJ2-7, with 8 bases lining up with TRBD2. The CDR3 sequence is 16 residues long. Germline CDR1 is SEHNR and CDR2 is FQNEAQ (reference sequence). After removal of 1 base from V and 6 bases from J, the junction contained 11 bases not matched to a gene.

CDR3 coding DNA: TGTGCCAGCAGCTTAGCCTCGACAGGGGCCTACGAGCAGTACTTC. It yields the protein CASSLASTGAYEQYF. The genes are TRBV7-2 and TRBJ2-7, with 8 bases lining up with TRBD1. Germline CDR1 and CDR2: SGHTA and FQGNSA. The CDR3 covers 15 residues. V lost 0 bases and J lost 2; bases outside the gene matches: 3.

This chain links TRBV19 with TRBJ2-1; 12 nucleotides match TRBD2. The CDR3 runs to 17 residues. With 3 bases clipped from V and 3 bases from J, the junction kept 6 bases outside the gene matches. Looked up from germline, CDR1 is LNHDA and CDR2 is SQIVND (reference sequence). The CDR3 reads CASSMELAGGLYNEQFF. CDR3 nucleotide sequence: TGTGCCAGTAGTATGGAACTAGCGGGGGGTCTCTACAATGAGCAGTTCTTC.

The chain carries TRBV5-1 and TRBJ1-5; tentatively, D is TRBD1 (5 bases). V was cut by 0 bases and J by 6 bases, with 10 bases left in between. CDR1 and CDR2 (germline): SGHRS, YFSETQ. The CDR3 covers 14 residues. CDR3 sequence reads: CASSLEGTTQPQHF. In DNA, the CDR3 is TGCGCCAGCAGCTTGGAAGGGACTACTCAGCCCCAGCATTTT.

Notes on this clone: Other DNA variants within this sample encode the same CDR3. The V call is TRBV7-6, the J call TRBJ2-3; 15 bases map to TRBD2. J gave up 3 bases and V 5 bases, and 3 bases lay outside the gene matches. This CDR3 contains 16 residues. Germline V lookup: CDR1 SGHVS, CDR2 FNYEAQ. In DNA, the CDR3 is TGTGCCAGCAGCGGAGGACTAGCGGGGGGGACAGATACGCAGTATTTT. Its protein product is CASSGGLAGGTDTQYF. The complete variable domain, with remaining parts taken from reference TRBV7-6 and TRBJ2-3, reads GAGVSQSPRYKVTKRGQDVALRCDPISGHVSLYWYRQALGQGPEFLTYFNYEAQQDKSGLPNDRFSAERPEGSISTLTIQRTEQRDSAMYRCASSGGLAGGTDTQYFGPGTRLTVL.

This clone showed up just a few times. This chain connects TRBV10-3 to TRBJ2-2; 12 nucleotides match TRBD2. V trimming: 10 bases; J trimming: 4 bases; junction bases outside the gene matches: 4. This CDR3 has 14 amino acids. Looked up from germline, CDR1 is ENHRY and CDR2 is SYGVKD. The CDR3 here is CATRLAGATGELFF. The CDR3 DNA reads TGTGCCACCCGACTAGCGGGGGCCACCGGGGAGCTGTTTTTT.

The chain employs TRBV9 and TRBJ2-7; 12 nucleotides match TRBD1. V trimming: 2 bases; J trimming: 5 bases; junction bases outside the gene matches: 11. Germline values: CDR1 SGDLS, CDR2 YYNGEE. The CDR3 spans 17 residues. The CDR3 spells CASSVWGQGAGGDEQYF. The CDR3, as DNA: TGTGCCAGCAGCGTCTGGGGACAGGGGGCAGGAGGAGACGAGCAGTACTTC.

CDR3 loop: CASSPIAGTTDTQYF. The CDR3 nucleotides are TGTGCCAGCTCACCCATAGCGGGGACCACAGATACGCAGTATTTT. The chain joins TRBV18 to TRBJ2-3, with 8 bases that match TRBD2. Germline assignment: CDR1 KGHSH and CDR2 LQKENI. CDR3 size: 15 residues. Germline trimming cut 3 bases from V and 2 bases from J; bases unmatched to any gene: 4.

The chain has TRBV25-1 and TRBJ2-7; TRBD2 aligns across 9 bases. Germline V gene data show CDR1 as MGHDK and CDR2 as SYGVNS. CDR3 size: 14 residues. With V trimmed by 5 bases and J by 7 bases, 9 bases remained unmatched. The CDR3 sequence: CASSKAGGTEEQYF. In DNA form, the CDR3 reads TGTGCCAGCAGTAAGGCGGGAGGGACAGAAGAGCAGTACTTC.

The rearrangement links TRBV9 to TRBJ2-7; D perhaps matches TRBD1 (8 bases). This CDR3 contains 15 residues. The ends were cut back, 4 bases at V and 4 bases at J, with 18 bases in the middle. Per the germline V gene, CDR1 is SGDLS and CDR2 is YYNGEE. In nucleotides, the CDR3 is TGTGCCAGCAGCCCAGGGGGCGGGGGTGGGTACGAGCAGTACTTC. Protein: CASSPGGGGGYEQYF. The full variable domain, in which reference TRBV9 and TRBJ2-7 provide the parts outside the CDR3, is DSGVTQTPKHLITATGQRVTLRCSPRSGDLSVYWYQQSLDQGLQFLIQYYNGEERAKGNILERFSAQQFPDLHSELNLSSLELGDSALYFCASSPGGGGGYEQYFGPGTRLTVT.

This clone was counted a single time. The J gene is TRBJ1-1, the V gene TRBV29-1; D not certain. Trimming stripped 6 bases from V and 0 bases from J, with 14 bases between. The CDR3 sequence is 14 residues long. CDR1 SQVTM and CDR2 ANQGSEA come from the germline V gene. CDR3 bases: TGCAGCGTGTCCGAGAGAGCTATGAACACTGAAGCTTTCTTT. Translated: CSVSERAMNTEAFF.

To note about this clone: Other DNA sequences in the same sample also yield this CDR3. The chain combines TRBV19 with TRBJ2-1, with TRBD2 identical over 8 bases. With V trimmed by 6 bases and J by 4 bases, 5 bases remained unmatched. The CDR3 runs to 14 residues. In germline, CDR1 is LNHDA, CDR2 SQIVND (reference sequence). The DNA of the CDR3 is TGTGCCAGTAGCTCCGGGGGGGATTACAATGAGCAGTTCTTC. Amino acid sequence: CASSSGGDYNEQFF.